This TCR beta chain was captured by sequencing in a study of blood T cells in healthy people across ages. In its sample, this clonotype was seen a few times. Between the trimmed V and J ends, which lost 1 base and 1 base, there was a span of 16 bases. The CDR3 sequence is 17 residues long. Germline V gene sequence: CDR1 SGHRS, CDR2 YFSETQ. PCR was performed a second time for roughly 7 to 11 cycles using a sample-barcoded 5' primer and a J-beta primer mix. A template-switch adaptor containing 12 random nucleotides labeled each cDNA molecule. In TCRdb, the 5' RACE reads were re-called with MiXCR into one record per CDR3 protein. The data hold more than 500,000 distinct CDR3 sequences, with approximately 27% observed a single time. For every donor, a draw yielded around 10 milliliters of peripheral blood.

The chain links TRBV5-1 to TRBJ2-3; D call uncertain. The sequence was collected from a woman aged 70-85 years in good health. The specimen was blood. The CDR3 is CASSLPRRGPGTDTQYF. The DNA for the CDR3 is TGCGCCAGCAGCTTGCCAAGAAGAGGCCCGGGCACAGATACGCAGTATTTT.